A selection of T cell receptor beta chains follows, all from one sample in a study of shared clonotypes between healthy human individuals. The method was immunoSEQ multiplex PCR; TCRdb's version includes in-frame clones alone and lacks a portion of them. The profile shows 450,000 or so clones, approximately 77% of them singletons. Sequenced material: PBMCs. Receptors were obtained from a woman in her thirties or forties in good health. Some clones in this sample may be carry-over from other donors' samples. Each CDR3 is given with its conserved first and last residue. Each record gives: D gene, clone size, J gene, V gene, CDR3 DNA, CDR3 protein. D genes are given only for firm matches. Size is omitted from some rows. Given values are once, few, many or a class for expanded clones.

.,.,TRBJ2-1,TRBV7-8,TGTGCCAGCAGTCTCACTTTTGCAAGTGAGCAGTTCTTC,CASSLTFASEQFF
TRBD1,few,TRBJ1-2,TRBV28,TGTGCCAGCAGTTCAGGACAGGGGACCTTCGGGGGCTACACCTTC,CASSSGQGTFGGYTF
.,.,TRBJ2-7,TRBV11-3,TGTGCCAGCAGCTTAGAAGCAGGCTCCTACGAGCAGTACTTC,CASSLEAGSYEQYF
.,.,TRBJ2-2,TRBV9,TGTGCCAGCAGCGCCTCGGGAGAAGGCGTGGCCGGGGAGCTGTTTTTT,CASSASGEGVAGELFF
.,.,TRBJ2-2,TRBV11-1,TGTGCCAGCAGCTCCCCTAACACCGGGGAGCTGTTTTTT,CASSSPNTGELFF
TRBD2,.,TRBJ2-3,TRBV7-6,TGTGCCAGCAGCCCGAATTTGGGACTAGCGGACCGGGCGCAGTATTTT,CASSPNLGLADRAQYF
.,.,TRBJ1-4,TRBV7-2,TGTGCCAGCAGCTCTCGTGCAACTAATGAAAAACTGTTTTTT,CASSSRATNEKLFF
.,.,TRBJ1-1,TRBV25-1,TGTGCCAGCAGTGAAAGGGGGACTGAAGCTTTCTTT,CASSERGTEAFF
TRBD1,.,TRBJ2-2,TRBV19,TGTGCCAGTAGGCTACTAAGGGGACAGGACTATAGGAACACCGGGGAGCTGTTTTTT,CASRLLRGQDYRNTGELFF
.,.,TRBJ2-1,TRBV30,TGTGCCTGGAGCCCCCTTACACACCGGGGCGCGCCCTCCTACAATGAGCAGTTCTTC,CAWSPLTHRGAPSYNEQFF
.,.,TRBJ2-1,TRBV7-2,TGTGCCAGCAGCTTAGTTGGCGGGATGGTAAATGAGCAGTTCTTC,CASSLVGGMVNEQFF
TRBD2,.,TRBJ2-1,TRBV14,TGTGCCAGCAGCCCACTGCTAGCGGGAAGATACAATGAGCAGTTCTTC,CASSPLLAGRYNEQFF
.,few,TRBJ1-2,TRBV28,TGTGCCAGCAGGATCCGGGACCTCTATGGCTACACCTTC,CASRIRDLYGYTF
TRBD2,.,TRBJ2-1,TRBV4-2,TGTGCCAGCAGTCCGTGGACTAGCGGGAGCTCCTACAATGAGCAGTTCTTC,CASSPWTSGSSYNEQFF
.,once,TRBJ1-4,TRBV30,TGTGCCTGGAGTTGGGGAGCTAATGAAAAACTGTTTTTT,CAWSWGANEKLFF
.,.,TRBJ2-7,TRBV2,TGTGCCAGCAGGGCGACCCCGGGACTCGACCACGAGCAGTACTTC,CASRATPGLDHEQYF
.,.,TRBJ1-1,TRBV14,TGTGCCAGCAGCCGCCCCGGGGGAGGGGATGGCACTGAAGCTTTCTTT,CASSRPGGGDGTEAFF
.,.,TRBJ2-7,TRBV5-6,TGTGCCAGCAGCTTGGGGGCCTACGAGCAGTACTTC,CASSLGAYEQYF
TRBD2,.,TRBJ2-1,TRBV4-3,TGCGCCAGCAGCCAAGATCTGGCGGGAGCCTACAATGAGCAGTTCTTC,CASSQDLAGAYNEQFF
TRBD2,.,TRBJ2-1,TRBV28,TGTGCCAGCAGTTTGTTGGGGACTAGTCGGTTTTATGAGCAGTTCTTC,CASSLLGTSRFYEQFF
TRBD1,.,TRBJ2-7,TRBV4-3,TGCGCCAGCAGCCTCTTGACAGGGACCCCCTACGAGCAGTACTTC,CASSLLTGTPYEQYF
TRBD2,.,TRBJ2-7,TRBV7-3,TGTGCCAGCAGCCCCCTCGGGGGGGGGACCCTGCAGTACTTC,CASSPLGGGTLQYF
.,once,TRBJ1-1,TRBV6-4,TGTGCCAGCAGTCCAGCCGGGACGGGGGTCGGGGAAGCTTTCTTT,CASSPAGTGVGEAFF
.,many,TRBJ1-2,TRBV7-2,TGTGCCAGCAGCTTAGGGGGGCAGGCCAGCTATGGCTACACCTTC,CASSLGGQASYGYTF
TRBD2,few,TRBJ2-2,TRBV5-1,TGCGCCAGCAGGAAGAGCGGGAGCGGGACCGGGGAGCTGTTTTTT,CASRKSGSGTGELFF
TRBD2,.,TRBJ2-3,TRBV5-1,TGCGCCAGCAGCTTGGCCGGGGGAGGGCCTGGCACAGATACGCAGTATTTT,CASSLAGGGPGTDTQYF
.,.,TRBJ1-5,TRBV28,TGTGCCAGCAGTACAGGGTTGAGGTTGATACAGCCCCAGCATTTT,CASSTGLRLIQPQHF
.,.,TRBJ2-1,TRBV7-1,TGTGCCAGCAGCTCCAACCCAATGGGCGGGCAGTTCTTC,CASSSNPMGGQFF
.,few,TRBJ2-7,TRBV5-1,TGCGCCAGCAGCGACGTGGGGTCCAACGAGCAGTACTTC,CASSDVGSNEQYF
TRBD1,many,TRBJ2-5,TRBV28,TGTGCCAGCAGTCTCCCCCGACAGGGGAGAGAGACCCAGTACTTC,CASSLPRQGRETQYF
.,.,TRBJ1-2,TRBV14,TGTGCCAGCAGCCAAACTCCGACAGTCGGCTACACCTTC,CASSQTPTVGYTF
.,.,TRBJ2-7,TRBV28,TGTGCCAGCAGCGCCCCCGGGATTCACGAGCAGTACTTC,CASSAPGIHEQYF
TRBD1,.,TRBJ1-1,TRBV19,TGTGCCAGTAGTAAATGGGACAGGGGGCCTGAAGCTTTCTTT,CASSKWDRGPEAFF
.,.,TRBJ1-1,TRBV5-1,TGCGCCAGCAGCTTAACCGTTGGTTTTATGAACACTGAAGCTTTCTTT,CASSLTVGFMNTEAFF
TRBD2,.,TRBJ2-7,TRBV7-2,TGTGCCAGCAGCCCGCCTAGCGGGAGGTCCTCCTACGAGCAGTACTTC,CASSPPSGRSSYEQYF
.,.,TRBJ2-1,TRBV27,TGTGCCAGCAGTTTGACTAGTAAAAATGAGCAGTTCTTC,CASSLTSKNEQFF
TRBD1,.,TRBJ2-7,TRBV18,TGTGCCAGCTCGGTCGGGACAGGGACCCACGAGCAGTACTTC,CASSVGTGTHEQYF